A single sample gave rise to the 16 T cell receptor beta chains below, sequenced in a study of cytomegalovirus exposure and HLA in healthy donors (dated by TCRdb to about 2017). The library was produced with the immunoSEQ multiplex PCR assay. For the multiplex PCR, a mixture combining 60 forward primers for TCR Vbeta segments and 13 reverse primers for TCR Jbeta segments was used. TCRdb stores this immuneACCESS table with in-frame sequences only. Part of the clones is absent; in the studies checked, under half of the shortfall reflects unresolved V genes, and no reason is known for the rest. The sample contains 120,000 to 150,000 clones, around three quarters of them found a single time. Under 3% of the sample goes to the ten largest clones. Sequenced input: PBMCs. These receptors came from a middle-aged man in good health and CMV-seropositive.

This clone appeared a few times. The V call is TRBV7-9, the J call TRBJ2-5; a weak D match, TRBD1 (6 bases). Between the trimmed V and J ends, which lost 7 bases and 5 bases, there was a span of 14 bases. The CDR3 sequence is 13 residues long. The germline gives CDR1 SEHNR, CDR2 FQNEAQ (reference sequence). The CDR3 spells CASNTRGRETQYF. The CDR3 nucleotides are TGTGCCAGCAACACCAGGGGCCGGGAGACCCAGTACTTC.

V usage is TRBV7-6 and J usage is TRBJ2-1; 13 nucleotides agree with TRBD2. Per germline, CDR1 SGHVS and CDR2 FNYEAQ. The CDR3 has 16 residues. V gave up 5 bases and J gave up 8 bases; unmatched junction bases: 9. DNA for the CDR3: TGTGCCAGCAGCCTGGAACTAGCGGGAGGGCCTTATGAGCAGTTCTTC. Residues: CASSLELAGGPYEQFF.

This clone was detected only a few times. J is TRBJ1-1 and V is TRBV4-1; D possibly corresponds to TRBD1 (5 bases). Germline CDR1 and CDR2: MGHRA and YSYEKL. Trimming pared 4 bases from V and 0 bases from J, leaving 9 bases between. The CDR3 covers 14 residues. For the CDR3, the DNA is TGCGCCAGCAGCCTGACAGCTATGAACACTGAAGCTTTCTTT. Amino acids: CASSLTAMNTEAFF.

This chain links TRBV19 with TRBJ2-3; the match to TRBD2 covers 10 bases. In germline, CDR1 is LNHDA, CDR2 SQIVND (reference sequence). V shed 1 base and J 5 bases; nucleotides not matched to a gene: 3. The CDR3 is 15 amino acids. This CDR3 is CASSIGTSGVDTQYF. In DNA, the CDR3 is TGTGCCAGTAGTATAGGGACTAGCGGTGTAGATACGCAGTATTTT.

The J gene is TRBJ2-5, the V gene TRBV7-2; D remains ambiguous. V dropped 2 bases and J dropped 5 bases, with 12 bases sitting between them. The CDR3 has 14 residues. From germline, CDR1 is SGHTA and CDR2 FQGNSA. CDR3 in DNA: TGTGCCAGCAGCTTAACCTGGCAACAGGAGACCCAGTACTTC. Translation: CASSLTWQQETQYF.

The chain recombines TRBV10-3 with TRBJ1-4; D might be TRBD1 (5 bases). This CDR3 is 13 amino acids long. The germline CDR1 and CDR2 sequences are ENHRY and SYGVKD. Trimming removed 6 bases at V and 8 bases at J, with 13 bases between. CDR3 sequence: CAIRGGVGEKLFF. The CDR3 DNA is TGTGCCATCAGGGGGGGAGTTGGAGAAAAACTGTTTTTT.

The V call is TRBV5-6, the J call TRBJ1-2, with 7 nucleotides matching TRBD1. The CDR3 covers 15 residues. Looked up from germline, CDR1 is SGHDT and CDR2 is YYEEEE. The V gene end was trimmed by 4 bases and the J gene end by 4 bases; junction bases not matched to a gene: 10. The CDR3 coding sequence is TGTGCCAGCAGCCCAAGTGACAGGGCCCGCTATGGCTACACCTTC. Translation gives CASSPSDRARYGYTF. The whole variable domain, filled in from reference TRBV5-6 and TRBJ1-2, reads DAGVTQSPTHLIKTRGQQVTLRCSPKSGHDTVSWYQQALGQGPQFIFQYYEEEERQRGNFPDRFSGHQFPNYSSELNVNALLLGDSALYLCASSPSDRARYGYTFGSGTRLTVV.

The chain recombines TRBV30 with TRBJ1-2; the D gene is possibly TRBD1 (5 bases). CDR1 and CDR2 from the germline V gene are GTSNPN and SVGIG (reference sequence). Trimming stripped 2 bases from V and 2 bases from J, with 15 bases between. The CDR3 has 15 residues. CDR3 region: CAWSWPGNKNYGYTF. DNA of the CDR3: TGTGCCTGGAGTTGGCCAGGGAACAAGAACTATGGCTACACCTTC. Supplemented by reference TRBV30 and TRBJ1-2, the full variable domain reads SQTIHQWPATLVQPVGSPLSLECTVEGTSNPNLYWYRQAAGRGLQLLFYSVGIGQISSEVPQNLSASRPQDRQFILSSKKLLLSDSGFYLCAWSWPGNKNYGYTFGSGTRLTVV.

This clone showed up just once. The chain couples TRBV19 to TRBJ2-3; no clear D. Germline V gene sequence: CDR1 LNHDA, CDR2 SQIVND (reference sequence). The CDR3 is 15 residues long. V was pared by 4 bases and J by 1 base, with 12 bases between. The CDR3 coding sequence is TGTGCCAGTAGTACGAAAGCTTCTGGCACAGATACGCAGTATTTT. It encodes CASSTKASGTDTQYF. The variable domain in full, completed from reference TRBV19 and TRBJ2-3, reads DGGITQSPKYLFRKEGQNVTLSCEQNLNHDAMYWYRQDPGQGLRLIYYSQIVNDFQKGDIAEGYSVSREKKESFPLTVTSAQKNPTAFYLCASSTKASGTDTQYFGPGTRLTVL.

Turning to this clone: Other DNA variants within this sample encode the same CDR3. The chain is built from TRBV18 and TRBJ1-3, with unresolved D. Trimming removed 6 bases from V and 0 bases from J, with 9 bases in between. Germline CDR1 and CDR2: KGHSH and LQKENI. The CDR3 runs to 14 residues. The CDR3 protein is CASSPTDSGNTIYF. CDR3 DNA sequence: TGTGCCAGCTCTCCGACTGACTCTGGAAACACCATATATTTT. Using reference TRBV18 and TRBJ1-3 for the parts outside the CDR3, the full variable domain is NAGVMQNPRHLVRRRGQEARLRCSPMKGHSHVYWYRQLPEEGLKFMVYLQKENIIDESGMPKERFSAEFPKEGPSILRIQQVVRGDSAAYFCASSPTDSGNTIYFGEGSWLTVV.

The chain carries TRBV7-8 and TRBJ2-2; a possible D gene is TRBD2 (7 bases). This CDR3 contains 14 residues. Germline V gene data show CDR1 as SGHVS and CDR2 as FQNEAQ. V lost 4 bases and J lost 6, with 12 bases in between. For the CDR3, the DNA is TGTGCCAGCAGCTCGAGAGGGGGGGCCGGGGAGCTGTTTTTT. Its protein product is CASSSRGGAGELFF.

V gene TRBV19 combines with J gene TRBJ1-2; D possibly corresponds to TRBD1 (6 bases). Germline V gene sequence: CDR1 LNHDA, CDR2 SQIVND (reference sequence). This CDR3 spans 15 amino acids. V dropped 5 bases and J dropped 7 bases, with 20 bases sitting between them. In nucleotides, the CDR3 is TGTGCCAGTAGTCAAGACCCGGGACAATACGGTGGCTACACCTTC. Translating gives CASSQDPGQYGGYTF.

The rearrangement links TRBV28 to TRBJ1-2; unclear D gene. This CDR3 contains 14 residues. Trimming took 6 bases from V and 2 from J, leaving 13 bases between them. The germline V gene has CDR1 MDHEN and CDR2 SYDVKM. The CDR3 sequence: CASSLIQTNYGYTF. In DNA, the CDR3 is TGTGCCAGCAGCCTCATACAGACGAACTATGGCTACACCTTC.

The rearrangement uses TRBV2 and TRBJ2-5; TRBD1 aligns across 9 bases. This CDR3 contains 15 residues. Losses at the gene ends were 4 bases for V and 4 bases for J; bases not matched to a gene: 7. Germline values: CDR1 SNHLY, CDR2 FYNNEI. CDR3 nucleotide sequence: TGTGCCAGCAGTGGAGGGACAGGGTACCCAGAGACCCAGTACTTC. This codes for CASSGGTGYPETQYF.

V usage is TRBV6-1 and J usage is TRBJ2-1; tentative D call: TRBD1 (6 bases). CDR1 and CDR2 (germline): MNHNS, SASEGT. This CDR3 comprises 14 residues. Trimming pared 5 bases from V and 0 bases from J, leaving 8 bases between. The CDR3 sequence: CASSRDNSYNEQFF. CDR3 in DNA: TGTGCCAGCAGTCGGGACAACTCCTACAATGAGCAGTTCTTC.

The chain uses TRBV9 and TRBJ2-3; tentative D call: TRBD1 (6 bases). Germline-derived CDR1 and CDR2 are SGDLS and YYNGEE. Trimming pared 3 bases from V and 5 bases from J, leaving 19 bases between. The length of the CDR3 is 16 residues. The CDR3 sequence is CASSAQQGNPGDTQYF. The CDR3 DNA reads TGTGCCAGCAGCGCTCAACAGGGAAATCCAGGAGATACGCAGTATTTT.